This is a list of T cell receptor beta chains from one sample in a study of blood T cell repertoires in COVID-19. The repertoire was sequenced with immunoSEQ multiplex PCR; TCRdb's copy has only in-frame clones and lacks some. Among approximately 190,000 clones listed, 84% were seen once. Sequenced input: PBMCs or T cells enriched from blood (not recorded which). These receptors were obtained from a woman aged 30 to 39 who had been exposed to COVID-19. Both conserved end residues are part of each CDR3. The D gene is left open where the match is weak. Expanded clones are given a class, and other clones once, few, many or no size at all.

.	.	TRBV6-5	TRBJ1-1	CASSYRGMNTEAFF
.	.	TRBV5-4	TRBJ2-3	CASSSITTSTDTQYF
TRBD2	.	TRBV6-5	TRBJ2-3	CASTREASGGGEYF
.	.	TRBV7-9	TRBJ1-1	CASSMGEARNTEAFF
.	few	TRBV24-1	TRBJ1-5	CATSAGNNQPQHF
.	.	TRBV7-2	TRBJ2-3	CASSLVRGGADTQYF
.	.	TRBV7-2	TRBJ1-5	CASSLEGASANQPQHF
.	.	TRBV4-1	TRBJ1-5	CASSHPPGGPQHF
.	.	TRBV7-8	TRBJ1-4	CASSSPIAGANEKLFF
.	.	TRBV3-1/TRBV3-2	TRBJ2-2	CASSQARVNTGELFF
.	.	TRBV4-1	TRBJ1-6	CASSQAKGLELSPLHF
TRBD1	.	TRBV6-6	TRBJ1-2	CASRKGQGANYGYTF
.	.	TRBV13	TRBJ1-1	CASSLVSGAEAFF
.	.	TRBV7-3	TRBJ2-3	CASSLTGTDTQYF